These 29 T cell receptor beta chains were sequenced from one sample in a study of blood T cell repertoires in COVID-19. Measured with immunoSEQ multiplex PCR; TCRdb has only the in-frame clones, and not every one. The sample holds about 280,000 clones, around 88% seen once. The specimen was peripheral blood. Every receptor here comes from a woman younger than 45 who had recovered from COVID-19.

The J gene is TRBJ2-7, the V gene TRBV18, with a possible D match to TRBD2 (6 bases). The germline V gene has CDR1 KGHSH and CDR2 LQKENI. CDR3 length equals 16 residues. Deletions cut 3 bases from V and 0 bases from J, with 15 bases between. CDR3: CASSPSGVRSSYEQYF. The CDR3, as DNA: TGTGCCAGCTCACCCTCGGGAGTTAGGAGCTCCTACGAGCAGTACTTC.

The V gene is TRBV5-6, the J gene TRBJ2-6; 8 bases map to TRBD1. The CDR3 is 17 residues long. With V trimmed by 3 bases and J by 2 bases, 7 bases remained unmatched. Germline CDR1 SGHDT, CDR2 YYEEEE. Here the CDR3 reads CASSWADRGTGANVLTF. The CDR3 DNA sequence: TGTGCCAGCAGCTGGGCAGACAGGGGTACTGGGGCCAACGTCCTGACTTTC.

The chain carries TRBV9 and TRBJ1-3; D is undetermined. Trimming removed 0 bases at V and 3 bases at J, with 7 bases between. CDR1 and CDR2 (germline): SGDLS, YYNGEE. The CDR3 runs to 14 residues. The DNA for the CDR3 is TGTGCCAGCAGCGTAGATACAGATGGAAACACCATATATTTT. Protein product: CASSVDTDGNTIYF.

This clone was counted once. The V gene is TRBV28, the J gene TRBJ1-2; 11 nucleotides match TRBD1. Per germline, CDR1 MDHEN and CDR2 SYDVKM. With V trimmed by 4 bases and J by 2 bases, 9 bases remained unmatched. The CDR3 is made up of 17 amino acids. Here the CDR3 reads CASSSQDRGRLNYGYTF. In DNA form, the CDR3 reads TGTGCCAGCAGTTCTCAGGACAGGGGGCGGCTAAACTATGGCTACACCTTC.

V is TRBV5-6 and J is TRBJ1-1; 10 bases fit TRBD1. CDR1 is SGHDT, CDR2 YYEEEE, per germline. Germline trimming cut 2 bases from V and 3 bases from J; bases unmatched to any gene: 4. The CDR3 consists of 15 residues. In DNA, the CDR3 is TGTGCCAGCAGCTTACGGGGGACAGGGGACACTGAAGCTTTCTTT. Translating it yields CASSLRGTGDTEAFF.

The genes are TRBV28 and TRBJ2-4, with TRBD1 identical over 8 bases. V lost 10 bases to trimming and J lost 4 bases; unmatched junction nucleotides: 6. CDR1 and CDR2 from the germline V gene are MDHEN and SYDVKM. The CDR3 runs to 13 residues. Here the CDR3 DNA reads TGTGCCATTAGGGACAGGTTGAAAAACATTCAGTACTTC. Protein product: CAIRDRLKNIQYF.

A note on this clone: Other DNA sequences in the same sample also yield this CDR3. The V call is TRBV2, the J call TRBJ2-7; 11 bases map to TRBD1. V dropped 3 bases and J dropped 2; count of bases not matched to a gene: 0. The germline V gene has CDR1 SNHLY and CDR2 FYNNEI. The length of the CDR3 is 14 residues. CDR3 DNA sequence: TGTGCCAGCAGTGAGGACAGGGGGCCCTACGAGCAGTACTTC. Translation gives CASSEDRGPYEQYF. The whole variable domain, filled in from reference TRBV2 and TRBJ2-7, reads EPEVTQTPSHQVTQMGQEVILRCVPISNHLYFYWYRQILGQKVEFLVSFYNNEISEKSEIFDDQFSVERPDGSNFTLKIRSTKLEDSAMYFCASSEDRGPYEQYFGPGTRLTVT.

The chain recombines TRBV6-2 or TRBV6-3 with TRBJ2-4; D is ambiguous. In germline, CDR1 is MNHEY, CDR2 SVGEGT. Deletions cut 6 bases from V and 8 bases from J, with 11 bases between. The CDR3 totals 12 residues. CDR3 region: CASSARRDIQYF. CDR3 DNA sequence: TGTGCCAGCAGCGCCCGCCGAGACATTCAGTACTTC.

The chain couples TRBV7-2 to TRBJ2-3, with D possibly being TRBD1 (8 bases). The CDR3 spans 14 residues. Germline V CDR1 and CDR2: SGHTA, FQGNSA. V was trimmed by 5 bases and J by 5 bases, leaving 14 bases between them. CDR3 DNA: TGTGCCAGCAGCCCGAACAGGGGGGGAGATACGCAGTATTTT. It translates to CASSPNRGGDTQYF.

The chain links TRBV6-5 to TRBJ2-5, with unresolved D. Germline lookup yields CDR1 MNHEY and CDR2 SVGAGI. V lost 6 bases, J lost 0 bases, and 8 bases lay in between. This CDR3 spans 13 amino acids. The CDR3 region is CASSPTYQETQYF. The CDR3, as DNA: TGTGCCAGCAGCCCAACATACCAAGAGACCCAGTACTTC.

The gene calls are TRBV19 and TRBJ1-2, with 7 bases lining up with TRBD1. J gave up 8 bases and V 8 bases, and 8 bases lay outside the gene matches. Germline V CDR1 and CDR2: LNHDA, SQIVND (reference sequence). The CDR3 runs 12 residues. CDR3 coding DNA: TGTGCCAGTCAGGGGGTTTTAGGGGGCTACACCTTC. Encoded protein: CASQGVLGGYTF.

The sample holds a few counts of this clone. The chain carries TRBV7-2 and TRBJ1-2; 7 nucleotides line up with TRBD1. Germline V CDR1 and CDR2: SGHTA, FQGNSA. The V segment lost 2 bases and the J segment 3 bases; nucleotides outside the gene matches: 6. The CDR3 has 15 amino acids. In DNA form, the CDR3 reads TGTGCCAGCAGCTTATTAACTACAGGGGACTATGGCTACACCTTC. Translated: CASSLLTTGDYGYTF.

The genes are TRBV7-3 and TRBJ1-1, with D possibly matching TRBD1 (5 bases). The germline V gene has CDR1 SGHTA and CDR2 FQGTGA. The CDR3 runs 14 residues. V was shortened by 4 bases and J by 3 bases, with 12 bases between the two germline ends. CDR3 coding DNA: TGTGCCAGCAGCTCCCGGGGGGGACACACTGAAGCTTTCTTT. Translating it yields CASSSRGGHTEAFF.

The rearrangement links TRBV2 to TRBJ2-5; D uncertain. The CDR3 totals 13 residues. Trimming took 5 bases from V and 3 from J, leaving 10 bases between them. Germline CDR1 and CDR2: SNHLY and FYNNEI. CDR3 loop: CASSLSREETQYF. Here the CDR3 DNA reads TGTGCCAGCAGTTTGTCCCGGGAAGAGACCCAGTACTTC.

The chain uses TRBV4-2 and TRBJ1-4; D gene ambiguous. The V gene's germline CDR1 is LGHNA and CDR2 YNFKEQ. This CDR3 contains 14 residues. V shed 0 bases and J shed 4 bases, with 6 bases lying between them. The DNA for the CDR3 is TGTGCCAGCAGCCAAGATACGGGTAATGAAAAACTGTTTTTT. Amino acids: CASSQDTGNEKLFF.

The chain links TRBV28 to TRBJ2-1, with 7 positions matching TRBD1. Looked up from germline, CDR1 is MDHEN and CDR2 is SYDVKM. The CDR3 covers 14 residues. J gave up 9 bases and V 1 base, and 6 bases lay outside the gene matches. The DNA for the CDR3 is TGTGCCAGCAGTTTATTACAGGGGTCCCGTGAGCAGTTCTTC. Protein: CASSLLQGSREQFF.

V and J are TRBV4-2 and TRBJ1-5, with 9 bases fitting TRBD1. This CDR3 contains 15 residues. V was clipped by 0 bases and J by 4 bases; unmatched bases: 1. Germline V gene sequence: CDR1 LGHNA, CDR2 YNFKEQ. The CDR3: CASSQEGTGNQPQHF. The CDR3 region has the DNA TGTGCCAGCAGCCAAGAAGGGACAGGGAATCAGCCCCAGCATTTT.

V is TRBV27 and J is TRBJ1-1; weak D call: TRBD1 (5 bases). CDR1 is MNHEY and CDR2 is SMNVEV in the germline V gene (reference sequence). This CDR3 contains 14 residues. Between the trimmed V and J ends, which lost 3 bases and 1 base, there was a span of 9 bases. CDR3 loop: CASSFVGGNTEAFF. The CDR3 nucleotides are TGTGCCAGCAGTTTCGTGGGGGGGAACACTGAAGCTTTCTTT.

The chain uses TRBV3-1 (or the pseudogene TRBV3-2) and TRBJ1-5; no firm D call. Germline V gives CDR1 LGHDT, CDR2 YNNKEL (reference sequence). Trimming shortened V by 4 bases and J by 3 bases, and 10 bases separated the two germline ends. The CDR3 sequence is 14 residues long. This CDR3 is CASSRTETNQPQHF. CDR3 in DNA: TGTGCCAGCAGCCGAACAGAAACCAATCAGCCCCAGCATTTT.

The rearrangement links TRBV24-1 to TRBJ1-1; D not resolved. Per germline, CDR1 KGHDR and CDR2 SFDVKD. V shed 3 bases and J shed 4 bases, with 8 bases lying between them. The CDR3 totals 13 residues. This CDR3 is CATSDPEGTEAFF. CDR3 in DNA: TGTGCCACCAGTGATCCGGAGGGCACTGAAGCTTTCTTT.

The CDR3 protein is CASSVGGGNEQYF. CDR3 nucleotide sequence: TGTGCCAGCAGCGTAGGCGGGGGGAACGAGCAGTACTTC. The V and J genes are TRBV9 and TRBJ2-7; 8 positions match TRBD2. Germline CDR1 is SGDLS and CDR2 is YYNGEE. The CDR3 spans 13 residues. The V gene end was trimmed by 0 bases and the J gene end by 5 bases; junction bases not matched to a gene: 1.

This clone was seen a few times. The chain is built from TRBV2 and TRBJ2-7; TRBD2 matches 10 bases. The CDR3 length is 13 residues. CDR1 is SNHLY, CDR2 FYNNEI, per germline. V shed 7 bases and J 9 bases; nucleotides not matched to a gene: 9. The CDR3 DNA reads as TGTGCCAGCATGGGGCTAGCGGGGGCAACGCAGTACTTC. Its translation is CASMGLAGATQYF.

The chain uses TRBV5-5 and TRBJ2-3, with 10 bases identical to TRBD2. CDR3 length: 18 amino acids. Germline lookup yields CDR1 SGHKS and CDR2 YYEKEE (reference sequence). J lost 3 bases, V lost 1 base, and 11 bases had no gene match. The CDR3 is CASSLQAGGPVVTDTQYF. CDR3 nucleotide sequence: TGTGCCAGCAGCTTGCAAGCGGGAGGGCCAGTCGTTACAGATACGCAGTATTTT.

This clone was picked up one time. V and J are TRBV11-2 and TRBJ2-7; 8 bases fit TRBD1. CDR1 is SGHAT and CDR2 is FQNNGV in the germline V gene. The CDR3 has 15 amino acids. Unmatched junction bases numbered 8, after V lost 1 base and J lost 6 bases. The CDR3 loop reads CASSLARTGPSEQYF. The CDR3 region has the DNA TGTGCCAGCAGCTTAGCCCGGACAGGGCCAAGCGAGCAGTACTTC.

This clone has more than one count but fewer than ten. Distinct nucleotide sequences in the sample also encode this CDR3. The rearrangement uses TRBV19 and TRBJ1-6; 9 bases are shared with TRBD1. From germline, CDR1 is LNHDA and CDR2 SQIVND (reference sequence). Losses at the gene ends were 5 bases for V and 8 bases for J; bases not matched to a gene: 4. CDR3 length: 14 amino acids. The CDR3 spells CASSPGQGYSPLHF. The CDR3 DNA is TGTGCCAGTAGTCCTGGACAGGGGTATTCACCCCTCCACTTT.

This clone has a single count. V gene TRBV5-5 combines with J gene TRBJ2-1; a weak D match, TRBD1 (6 bases). This CDR3 spans 15 amino acids. V lost 3 bases and J lost 3, with 13 bases in between. The germline V gene encodes CDR1 SGHKS and CDR2 YYEKEE (reference sequence). DNA for the CDR3: TGTGCCAGCAGCTCACAGGGTAGCATCTACAATGAGCAGTTCTTC. Its translation is CASSSQGSIYNEQFF.

The CDR3 DNA follows: TGCGCCAGCAGCTCGAGCGGGGGGGACTACAATGAGCAGTTCTTC. Translated: CASSSSGGDYNEQFF. The rearrangement joins TRBV5-1 to TRBJ2-1; TRBD2 matches 10 bases. V was clipped by 3 bases and J by 3 bases; unmatched bases: 3. Germline assignment: CDR1 SGHRS and CDR2 YFSETQ. The length of the CDR3 is 15 residues.

J is TRBJ2-3 and V is TRBV9; 7 bases align to TRBD1. Trimming cost V 4 bases and J 6 bases; bases outside gene matches: 8. In germline, CDR1 is SGDLS, CDR2 YYNGEE. CDR3 length equals 14 residues. The CDR3 DNA follows: TGTGCCAGCAGCCCCGGCAGGGGGATGGATACGCAGTATTTT. Its protein is CASSPGRGMDTQYF.

This rearrangement joins TRBV24-1 to TRBJ1-3; TRBD1 aligns across 7 bases. Germline V gene data show CDR1 as KGHDR and CDR2 as SFDVKD. The CDR3 totals 16 residues. V shed 4 bases, J shed 0 bases, and the junction held 5 bases outside the gene matches. In DNA form, the CDR3 reads TGTGCCACCAGTGACTCGACAGGGTTCTCTGGAAACACCATATATTTT. Encoded protein: CATSDSTGFSGNTIYF.